The rows below give T cell receptor beta chains drawn from one sample of a study of control samples from healthy donors and cancer patients. Assay used: immunoSEQ multiplex PCR; TCRdb lists only in-frame clones, some missing. The repertoire holds just over 6,500 clones, with approximately 80% as singletons. Sequenced material: formalin-fixed, paraffin-embedded tissue. These receptors all come from a male donor with melanoma. Each CDR3 is given with its conserved first and last residue. The D gene is left open where the match is weak. Clone size is given for some rows only: seen once, a few or many times, or a class if the clone is expanded.

V	D	J	length	size	CDR3	DNA
TRBV6-1	TRBD1	TRBJ2-1	16	-	CASSEAGRGRPREQFF	TGTGCCAGCAGTGAAGCGGGCAGGGGGCGGCCGAGGGAGCAGTTCTTC
TRBV18	TRBD1	TRBJ2-1	15	-	CASSPSDRVYNEQFF	TGTGCCAGCTCACCATCCGACAGGGTCTACAATGAGCAGTTCTTC
TRBV28	-	TRBJ1-1	11	-	CASSKKLMAFF	TGTGCCAGCAGTAAGAAGCTTATGGCTTTCTTT
TRBV6-1	-	TRBJ2-6	17	-	CASSGLTFTSGANVLTF	TGTGCCAGCAGTGGCCTGACTTTCACCTCTGGGGCCAACGTCCTGACTTTC
TRBV29-1	-	TRBJ1-4	14	-	CSVQAIQGNEKLFF	TGCAGCGTTCAGGCCATCCAGGGAAACGAAAAACTGTTTTTT
TRBV6-6	-	TRBJ1-5	14	-	CASSGAGGNQPQHF	TGTGCCAGCAGTGGGGCGGGGGGAAATCAGCCCCAGCATTTT
TRBV27	TRBD1	TRBJ2-1	14	medium-sized	CASSPGTGNNEQFF	TGTGCCAGCAGTCCCGGGACAGGGAACAATGAGCAGTTCTTC
TRBV2	-	TRBJ1-1	15	-	CASSEVRGMNTEAFF	TGTGCCAGCAGTGAAGTTCGGGGGATGAACACTGAAGCTTTCTTT
TRBV6-5	-	TRBJ2-1	16	-	CASSFTTTTSYNEQFF	TGTGCCAGCAGTTTCACCACTACCACCTCCTACAATGAGCAGTTCTTC
TRBV19	-	TRBJ1-1	12	-	CASSIGNTEAFF	TGTGCCAGTAGTATTGGGAACACTGAAGCTTTCTTT
TRBV28	-	TRBJ1-5	15	-	CASSFFRVGNQPQHF	TGTGCCAGCAGTTTCTTCAGGGTCGGCAATCAGCCCCAGCATTTT
TRBV6-5	-	TRBJ1-1	14	-	CASSPRQGNTEAFF	TGTGCCAGCAGTCCCCGGCAAGGAAACACTGAAGCTTTCTTT
TRBV5-4	TRBD1	TRBJ2-3	14	-	CASSLNRGIDTQYF	TGTGCCAGCAGCTTGAACAGGGGGATAGATACGCAGTATTTT
TRBV2	TRBD1	TRBJ2-2	15	-	CASRGGQGVPGELFF	TGTGCCAGCAGAGGGGGACAGGGGGTCCCCGGGGAGCTGTTTTTT
TRBV10-3	-	TRBJ2-5	14	-	CAISPTEVQETQYF	TGTGCCATCAGCCCCACCGAAGTCCAAGAGACCCAGTACTTC
TRBV7-2	-	TRBJ1-6	14	-	CASSLESYNSPLHF	TGTGCCAGCAGCTTGGAGTCCTATAATTCACCCCTCCACTTT